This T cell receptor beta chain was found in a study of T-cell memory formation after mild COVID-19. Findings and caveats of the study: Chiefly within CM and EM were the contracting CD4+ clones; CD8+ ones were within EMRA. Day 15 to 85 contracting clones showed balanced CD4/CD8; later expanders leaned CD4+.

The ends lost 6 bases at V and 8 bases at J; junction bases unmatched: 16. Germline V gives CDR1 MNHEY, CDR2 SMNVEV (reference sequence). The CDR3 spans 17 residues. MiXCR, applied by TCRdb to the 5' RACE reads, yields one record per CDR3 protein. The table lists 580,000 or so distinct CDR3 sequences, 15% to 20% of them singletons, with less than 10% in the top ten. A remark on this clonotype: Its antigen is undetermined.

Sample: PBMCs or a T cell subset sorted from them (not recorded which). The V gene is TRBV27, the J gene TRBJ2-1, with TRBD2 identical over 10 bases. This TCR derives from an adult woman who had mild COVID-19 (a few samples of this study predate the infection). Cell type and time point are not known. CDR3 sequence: CASRPILVSGRAHEQFF. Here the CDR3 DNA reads TGTGCCAGCAGACCGATCCTAGTAAGCGGGAGGGCCCATGAGCAGTTCTTC.